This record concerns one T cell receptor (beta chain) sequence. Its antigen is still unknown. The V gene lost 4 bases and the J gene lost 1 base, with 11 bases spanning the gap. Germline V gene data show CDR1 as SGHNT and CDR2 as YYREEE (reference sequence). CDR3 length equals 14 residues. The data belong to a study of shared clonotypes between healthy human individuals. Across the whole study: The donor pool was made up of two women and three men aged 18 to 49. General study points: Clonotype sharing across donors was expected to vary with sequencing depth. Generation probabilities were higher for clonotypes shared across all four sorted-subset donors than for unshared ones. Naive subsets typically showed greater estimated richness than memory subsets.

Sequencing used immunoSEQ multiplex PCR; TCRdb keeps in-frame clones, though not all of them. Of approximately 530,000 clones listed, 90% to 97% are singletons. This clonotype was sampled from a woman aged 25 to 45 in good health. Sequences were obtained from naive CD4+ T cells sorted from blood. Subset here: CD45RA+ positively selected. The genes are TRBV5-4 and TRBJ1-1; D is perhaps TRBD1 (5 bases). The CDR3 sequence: CASSGGGKNTEAFF. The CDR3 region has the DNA TGTGCCAGCAGCGGCGGGGGAAAGAACACTGAAGCTTTCTTT.